The 11 T cell receptor beta chains reported below all come from one sample, sequenced in a study of T cell repertoires in cytomegalovirus infection. Antigens for these TCRs are unknown. TCRdb reprocessed the reads via MiXCR and lists one record per CDR3 protein. The sample lists about 830,000 distinct CDR3 sequences; about 30% were seen once. The material sequenced was cultured CD8+ T cells from PBMCs, taken from culture after CMV antigen stimulation. The receptors shown here come from a human donor in good health (CMV status not recorded). Some clones in this sample may be carry-over from other donors' samples.

J is TRBJ2-1 and V is TRBV5-1; D might be TRBD1 or TRBD2, each matching 6 bases. Germline values: CDR1 SGHRS, CDR2 YFSETQ. V was clipped by 8 bases and J by 7 bases, with 13 bases between them. The CDR3 spans 12 residues. In DNA form, the CDR3 reads TGCGCCAGTCAGACAGGAGGGAATGAGCAGTTCTTC. Protein: CASQTGGNEQFF.

This clonotype was counted between two and nine times. The chain has TRBV7-9 and TRBJ2-3; 8 nucleotides agree with TRBD1. V trimming: 2 bases; J trimming: 3 bases; junction bases outside the gene matches: 16. From germline, CDR1 is SEHNR and CDR2 FQNEAQ (reference sequence). The CDR3 is made up of 19 amino acids. CDR3 in DNA: TGTGCCAGCAGCTTAACCCTAGTAGAACAGGGGGTGTCGACAGATACGCAGTATTTT. Its translation is CASSLTLVEQGVSTDTQYF.

This clonotype turned up a few times. V gene TRBV6-2 or TRBV6-3 combines with J gene TRBJ2-7; 7 positions agree with TRBD1. J lost 1 base, V lost 5 bases, and 14 bases had no gene match. Looked up from germline, CDR1 is MNHEY and CDR2 is SVGEGT. The CDR3 extends over 17 amino acids. The chain's CDR3 is CASSKARQGTRSYEQYV. The CDR3 coding sequence is TGTGCCAGCAGTAAAGCCCGACAGGGAACTAGATCCTACGAGCAGTACGTC.

This rearrangement joins TRBV12-3 or TRBV12-4 to TRBJ2-3, with D perhaps matching TRBD1 (5 bases). The germline V and J ends were trimmed by 4 bases and 2 bases, with 22 bases remaining between them. The CDR3 length is 18 residues. The CDR3 bases are TGTGCCAGCAGTTCCTCAGGTTTGGTTTTGGGGCCCACAGATACGCAGTATTTT. It yields the protein CASSSSGLVLGPTDTQYF.

A few counts support this clonotype. The V and J genes are TRBV6-1 and TRBJ2-3; the D gene is possibly TRBD2 (5 bases). The CDR3 runs to 15 residues. The germline V gene has CDR1 MNHNS and CDR2 SASEGT. The V gene lost 6 bases and the J gene lost 0 bases, with 13 bases spanning the gap. The CDR3 sequence is CASSELVTSTDTQYF. Written as DNA, the CDR3 is TGTGCCAGCAGCGAACTAGTTACTAGCACAGATACGCAGTATTTT.

This clonotype was recorded many times. V and J are TRBV7-9 and TRBJ1-1; 7 positions match TRBD1. Trimming at V came to 4 bases and at J to 1 base, leaving 0 bases not matched to a gene. The CDR3 totals 13 residues. The germline CDR1 and CDR2 sequences are SEHNR and FQNEAQ (reference sequence). The CDR3 is CASSWDRNTEAFF. The CDR3 nucleotides are TGTGCCAGCAGCTGGGACAGGAACACTGAAGCTTTCTTT.

This clonotype was seen ten or more times. J is TRBJ1-1 and V is TRBV7-2; D unresolved. This CDR3 has 12 residues. The V gene's germline CDR1 is SGHTA and CDR2 FQGNSA. V lost 3 bases, J lost 7 bases, and 9 bases lay in between. This chain's CDR3 is CASSFEPNEAFF. CDR3 nucleotides: TGTGCCAGCAGCTTTGAACCGAATGAAGCTTTCTTT.

Only a few counts were recorded for this clonotype. The chain is built from TRBV5-4 and TRBJ1-1; no clear D gene. The CDR3 is 13 residues long. CDR1 and CDR2 from the germline V gene are SGHNT and YYREEE (reference sequence). The V and J ends lost 7 bases and 2 bases respectively, with 12 bases between them. The CDR3 bases are TGTGCCAGCGCGGGCGGACTCAACACTGAAGCTTTCTTT. This sequence encodes CASAGGLNTEAFF.

The gene calls are TRBV6-1 and TRBJ1-1, with D perhaps TRBD1 (5 bases). The length of the CDR3 is 13 residues. Looked up from germline, CDR1 is MNHNS and CDR2 is SASEGT. Trimming took 6 bases from V and 0 from J, leaving 8 bases between them. The CDR3 loop is CASRQALNTEAFF. CDR3 DNA sequence: TGTGCCAGCAGACAGGCCCTGAACACTGAAGCTTTCTTT.

CDR3 in amino acids: CASSESLSEQFF. The DNA for the CDR3 is TGCGCCAGCAGTGAGTCGCTTAGTGAGCAGTTCTTC. The J gene is TRBJ2-1, the V gene TRBV10-1; D is undetermined. The CDR3 extends over 12 amino acids. The germline gives CDR1 WNHNN, CDR2 SYGVQD (reference sequence). Trimming removed 0 bases at V and 9 bases at J, with 6 bases between.

Comment on this clonotype: A read error may be the cause here, since a much bigger clone is one base away. J is TRBJ2-7 and V is TRBV6-5; possibly TRBD2 for D (6 bases). The V gene lost 5 bases and the J gene lost 3 bases, with 8 bases spanning the gap. The germline V gene encodes CDR1 MNHEY and CDR2 SVGAGI. The CDR3 contains 12 residues. CDR3 nucleotide sequence: TGTGCCAGCAGTGCCGGGGGCTACGAGCAGTACGTC. Its protein is CASSAGGYEQYV.